The TCR beta chain described here comes from a study of shared clonotypes between healthy human individuals. Regarding the study as a whole: An anticipated effect of sequencing depth on clonotype sharing among donors was recognized.

Comments on this clone: Its specificity is not known.

Some clones are missing from TCRdb's copy, which holds only in-frame ones; the method was immunoSEQ multiplex PCR. The top ten clones hold about 12% of a sample with 400,000 to 550,000 clones, 79% of them seen once. The sequenced material came from PBMCs. The clonotype was recovered from a woman between 40 and 50 years old in good health. Some clones in this sample may be carry-over from other donors' samples.

CDR3 nucleotides: TGTGCCATCAGGCGGGACAGGGAGTACGATGAGCAGTTCTTC. Translating gives CAIRRDREYDEQFF. The chain couples TRBV10-3 to TRBJ2-1, with 9 bases identical to TRBD1. Germline V lookup: CDR1 ENHRY, CDR2 SYGVKD. The CDR3 is made up of 14 amino acids. The junction had 8 bases not matched to a gene; V was cut back by 6 bases and J by 8 bases.